This T cell receptor beta chain was identified in a study of cytomegalovirus exposure and HLA in healthy donors. The donors were part of the validation cohort of roughly 110 subjects. That cohort was separate from the first cohort, which comprised fewer than 800 subjects. The V and J ends lost 4 bases and 2 bases respectively, with 14 bases between them. This CDR3 spans 15 amino acids. CDR1 is SGHVS, CDR2 FQNEAQ, per germline. The assay was immunoSEQ multiplex PCR, and TCRdb's table has in-frame clones only and misses some. The repertoire holds over 150,000 clones, with 91% as singletons. This sequence joins TRBV7-8 and TRBJ1-1; D might be TRBD1 (6 bases). Material for sequencing was PBMCs. The origin of this receptor is a woman between 18 and 30 years old in good health and CMV-seropositive. The CDR3 nucleotides read TGTGCCAGCAGCTCTTCGGGGACACTTAACACTGAAGCTTTCTTT. Amino acid sequence: CASSSSGTLNTEAFF.